This is a list of T cell receptor beta chains from one sample in a study of blood T cells in healthy people across ages. TCRdb reprocessed the 5' RACE reads via MiXCR and lists one record per CDR3 protein. The table has 650,000 to 1,000,000 distinct CDR3 sequences, 36% seen once. Sequencing was carried out using blood. All receptors derive from a young man in good health. The CDR3 runs from the conserved cysteine through the conserved F or W. Each record gives: V gene, J gene, CDR3 protein.

TRBV5-5	TRBJ1-1	CASSLAGTVNTEAFF
TRBV5-4	TRBJ1-1	CASSTGRENTEAFF
TRBV29-1	TRBJ1-5	CSVDGGDSNQPQHF
TRBV10-3	TRBJ2-5	CAISGRDREQETQYF
TRBV12-3/TRBV12-4	TRBJ1-2	CASSPDRGRRSGGYTF
TRBV4-3	TRBJ2-3	CASSQAWSIKEDTQYF
TRBV12-3/TRBV12-4	NA	CASSPSGAIHEQYF
TRBV20-1	TRBJ1-4	CSAISGTALNEKLFF
TRBV4-2	TRBJ1-5	CASSQRGTGTRQPQHF
TRBV7-3	TRBJ2-2	CASSLTGQGVNTGELFF
TRBV7-2	TRBJ1-5	CASSLLGQGEGQPQHF
TRBV6-5	TRBJ1-2	CASSTRDRGNYGYTF
TRBV4-2	NA	CASSQARPNEDEQYF
TRBV6-2/TRBV6-3	TRBJ1-5	CASTDRVNQPQHF
TRBV6-1	TRBJ2-2	CASSPVNRGKNTGELFF
TRBV12-3/TRBV12-4	TRBJ1-1	CASCFFGEVAEAFF
TRBV5-5	TRBJ1-2	CASSLAPRQGDYGYTF
TRBV25-1	TRBJ2-5	CASSYASSGTQYF
TRBV20-1	TRBJ1-2	CSARDYPGQGNYGYTF
TRBV7-9	TRBJ2-6	CASSLVSDSSGANVLTF
TRBV25-1	TRBJ2-3	CATGGRQGLTDTQYF
TRBV15	TRBJ2-7	CATSREVSYEQYF
TRBV5-6	TRBJ1-5	CASSLGTGGYSNQPQHF